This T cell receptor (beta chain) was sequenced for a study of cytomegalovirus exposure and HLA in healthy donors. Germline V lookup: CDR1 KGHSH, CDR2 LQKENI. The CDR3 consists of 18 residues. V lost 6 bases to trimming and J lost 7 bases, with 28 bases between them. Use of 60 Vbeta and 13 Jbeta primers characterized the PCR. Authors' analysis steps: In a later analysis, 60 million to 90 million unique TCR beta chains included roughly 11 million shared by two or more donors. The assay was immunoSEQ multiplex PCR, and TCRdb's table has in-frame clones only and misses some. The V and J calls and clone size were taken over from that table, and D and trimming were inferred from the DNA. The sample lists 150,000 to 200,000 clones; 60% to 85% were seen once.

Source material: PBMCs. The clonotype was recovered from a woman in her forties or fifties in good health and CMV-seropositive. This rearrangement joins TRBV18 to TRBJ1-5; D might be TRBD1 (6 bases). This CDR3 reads CASSESGSAGAREQPQHF. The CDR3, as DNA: TGTGCCAGCTCCGAAAGCGGGTCAGCGGGGGCGCGGGAACAGCCCCAGCATTTT.